This T cell receptor beta chain derives from a study of shared clonotypes between healthy human individuals. V was cut by 3 bases and J by 6 bases, with 11 bases left in between. CDR3 length: 14 amino acids. The germline V gene encodes CDR1 MNHEY and CDR2 SMNVEV (reference sequence). The naive CD8 subset, CD45RO-negative cells positively selected for CCR7, excluded terminally differentiated effector memory CD45RA+ cells. This table comes from immunoSEQ multiplex PCR, and its TCRdb copy is limited to in-frame clones, with some not included. This table has hundreds of thousands of clones, 95% to 97% appearing once.

This TCR was recovered from a woman in her 30s in good health. The chain recombines TRBV27 with TRBJ2-2; D is undetermined. The sequencing input was naive CD8+ T cells sorted from blood. The CDR3 loop reads CASSFYLTAGELFF. CDR3 sequence (DNA): TGTGCCAGCAGTTTTTATCTGACGGCCGGGGAGCTGTTTTTT.